This T cell receptor (beta chain) comes out of a study of T cell repertoires in cytomegalovirus infection. Study overall: Evidence of both CMV infection and a matching HLA type came from public TCR beta signatures.

MiXCR, run by TCRdb on the reads, gives a single entry per CDR3 protein. The sample holds tens of thousands of distinct CDR3 sequences, under 55% seen once. The germline V gene has CDR1 LGHDT and CDR2 YNNKEL (reference sequence). The CDR3 has 13 amino acids. V shed 4 bases and J shed 5 bases, with 11 bases lying between them. Regarding this clonotype: Its antigen is not known.

The clonotype was recovered from a human donor in good health (CMV status not recorded). Some clones in this sample may be carry-over from other donors' samples. Source: CD8+ T cells from cultured PBMCs, taken from culture after CMV antigen stimulation. This chain uses TRBV3-1 with TRBJ1-1; D may be TRBD1 (5 bases). The CDR3 DNA is TGTGCCAGCAGCCGAAGGGGTAGGACTGAAGCTTTCTTT. Protein product: CASSRRGRTEAFF.